These T cell receptor beta chains were read from a single sample in a study of cytomegalovirus exposure and HLA in healthy donors. Method: immunoSEQ multiplex PCR; TCRdb's copy keeps in-frame clones and lacks some. The data hold roughly 100,000 clones, with about 78% observed a single time. Sequencing was carried out using PBMCs. These receptors all come from a man aged 25-40 years in good health and CMV-seronegative. CDR3s include the opening cysteine and the closing phenylalanine or tryptophan. The D gene is left open where the match is weak. Size is stated for part of the rows, as once, few or many counts, or as a class when the clone is expanded.

J gene | clone size | D gene | V gene | CDR3 DNA | CDR3 protein
TRBJ1-5 | once | NA | TRBV29-1 | TGCAGCGTTGTAGGAGCGTCACGGGAACAGCCCCAGCATTTT | CSVVGASREQPQHF
TRBJ2-3 | once | NA | TRBV4-3 | TGCGCCAGCAGCCAAGATAGAGATACGCAGTATTTT | CASSQDRDTQYF
TRBJ2-5 | few | TRBD1 | TRBV7-9 | TGTGCCAGCATTCACCGGGACAGGGGTTTTGAGACCCAGTACTTC | CASIHRDRGFETQYF
TRBJ2-3 | once | NA | TRBV18 | TGTGCCAGCTCAGAACTGTCGGAGGCGGTCGGAGATACGCAGTATTTT | CASSELSEAVGDTQYF
TRBJ2-6 | NA | NA | TRBV19 | TGTGCCAGTATGTTCGGCTCTGGGGCCAACGTCCTGACTTTC | CASMFGSGANVLTF
TRBJ2-3 | few | TRBD2 | TRBV5-1 | TGCGCCAGCAGCCTCTCTGGCGGGAGGAGCACAGATACGCAGTATTTT | CASSLSGGRSTDTQYF
TRBJ2-7 | few | TRBD2 | TRBV5-8 | TGTGCCAGCAGCTCCGGGACTAGCGGGTGGACTGAGGGCGAGCAGTACTTC | CASSSGTSGWTEGEQYF
TRBJ2-3 | NA | NA | TRBV28 | TGTGCCAGCAGCACGGATGTTCTAGCTCCAGATACGCAGTATTTT | CASSTDVLAPDTQYF
TRBJ1-1 | NA | TRBD1 | TRBV25-1 | TGTGCCAGCAGTCGGACAGGGGGCGGTATCGCTGAAGCTTTCTTT | CASSRTGGGIAEAFF
TRBJ1-4 | NA | NA | TRBV28 | TGTGCCAGCAGTTTCCAGGGGCTTGAAAAACTGTTTTTT | CASSFQGLEKLFF
TRBJ1-1 | NA | NA | TRBV9 | TGTGCCAGCAGCGTAGGGTCGGGCGGGACTGAAGCTTTCTTT | CASSVGSGGTEAFF
TRBJ1-4 | NA | NA | TRBV6-5 | TGTGCCAGCAGCCCCGGGACAACTAATGAAAAACTGTTTTTT | CASSPGTTNEKLFF
TRBJ2-3 | NA | NA | TRBV10-3 | TGTGCCACACATGGACTGAGCACAGATACGCAGTATTTT | CATHGLSTDTQYF
TRBJ1-1 | NA | TRBD1 | TRBV6-5 | TGTGCCAGCAGTTACCTAATACAAACAGGGGGATTCCAAGCTTTCTTT | CASSYLIQTGGFQAFF
TRBJ2-3 | NA | NA | TRBV30 | TGTGCCTGGAGTGGGCTGGTCACAGATACGCAGTATTTT | CAWSGLVTDTQYF
TRBJ2-7 | NA | NA | TRBV7-2 | TGTGCCAGCAGCTTAGCGAGCCCCGAGCCCTACGAGCAGTACTTC | CASSLASPEPYEQYF
TRBJ2-3 | NA | TRBD2 | TRBV27 | TGTGCCAGCAGTGCGGCCCGGGGCGGGAGGGCCGGCACAGATACGCAGTATTTT | CASSAARGGRAGTDTQYF
TRBJ2-7 | NA | NA | TRBV10-3 | TGTGCCATCAGTGATGGGCAGGGGTCCTACGAGCAGTACTTC | CAISDGQGSYEQYF
TRBJ1-1 | NA | TRBD1 | TRBV7-2 | TGTGCCAGCAGCCGGTACATGACAGGGTCCCCTGAAGCTTTCTTT | CASSRYMTGSPEAFF
TRBJ2-5 | few | TRBD2 | TRBV7-2 | TGTGCCAGCAGCTTAATGGCGGGGGGATTCCAAGAGACCCAGTACTTC | CASSLMAGGFQETQYF
TRBJ1-3 | few | NA | TRBV10-1 | TGCGCCAGCAGGGAACCCGACAGTAACTCTGGAAACACCATATATTTT | CASREPDSNSGNTIYF